In this sample, the clone carrying this TCR beta chain turned up once. Its cognate antigen is unknown. This sample was included in a study of shared clonotypes between healthy human individuals. The assay was carried out at the deep level. Profiled with immunoSEQ multiplex PCR; TCRdb holds only in-frame clones, not every one. Among around 1.9 million clones listed, 93% were seen once. CDR1 SGDLS and CDR2 YYNGEE come from the germline V gene. This CDR3 comprises 14 residues. V lost 6 bases to trimming and J lost 1 base, with 11 bases between them. Study-level findings and limits: What naive subsets generally showed was a larger estimated richness than memory subsets showed.

The naive CD8 population came from CD45RO-negative cells selected for CCR7, without terminally differentiated effector memory CD45RA+ cells. The sequencing sample was made of naive CD8+ T cells from PBMCs. The TCR sequence derives from a man aged 18 to 35 in good health. Some clones in this sample may be carry-over from other donors' samples. This chain uses TRBV9 with TRBJ1-5; D might be TRBD1 (5 bases). CDR3 in amino acids: CASNEGSSNQPQHF. CDR3 DNA: TGTGCCAGCAATGAGGGGTCGAGCAATCAGCCCCAGCATTTT.